What follows describes a single TCR beta chain. The target antigen is unknown. The sample comes from a study of post-analysis software for immune sequencing data. Across the whole study: Recorded subtypes: relapsing-remitting, secondary progressive, progressive-relapsing; some patients unannotated.

Broader study findings: Compared with controls, patients showed significantly lower normalized Chao1 diversity. Strong same-batch co-clustering of samples appeared with F measure clustering.

Presence of unique molecular identifiers characterized the TCR beta cDNA libraries. Roughly 450,000 cDNA molecules came from about 1 to 10 million T cells. From the PCR reads, TCRdb called clonotypes with MiXCR, one entry per CDR3 protein. The sample consists of about 770,000 distinct CDR3 sequences, 40% to 55% of them appearing once. The sequenced sample was blood. This clonotype was sampled from a girl aged 10 to 17 with multiple sclerosis.

CDR3 DNA sequence: TGTGCCAGCAGTGAAGGCCCCGCAGCCCCCTATAATTCACCCCTCCACTTT. It encodes CASSEGPAAPYNSPLHF. V gene TRBV25-1 combines with J gene TRBJ1-6; D gene uncertain. This CDR3 has 17 residues. Germline V gene sequence: CDR1 MGHDK, CDR2 SYGVNS. V was shortened by 2 bases and J by 2 bases, with 13 bases between the two germline ends.